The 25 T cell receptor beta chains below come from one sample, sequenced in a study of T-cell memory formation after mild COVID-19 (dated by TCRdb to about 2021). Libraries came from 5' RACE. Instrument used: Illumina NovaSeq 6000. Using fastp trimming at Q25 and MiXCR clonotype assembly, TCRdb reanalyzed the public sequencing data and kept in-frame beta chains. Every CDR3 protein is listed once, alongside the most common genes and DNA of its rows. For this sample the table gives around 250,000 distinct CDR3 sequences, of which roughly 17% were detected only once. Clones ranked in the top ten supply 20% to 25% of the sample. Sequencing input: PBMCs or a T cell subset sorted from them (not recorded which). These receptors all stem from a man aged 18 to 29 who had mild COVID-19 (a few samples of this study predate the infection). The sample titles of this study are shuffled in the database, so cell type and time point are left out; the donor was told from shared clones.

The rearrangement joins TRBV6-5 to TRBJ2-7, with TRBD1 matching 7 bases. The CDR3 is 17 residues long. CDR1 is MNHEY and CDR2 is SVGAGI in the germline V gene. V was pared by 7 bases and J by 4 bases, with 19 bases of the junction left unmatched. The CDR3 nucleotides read TGTGCCAGCACCCACCCCGACGACAGGGCCCCCAGGTACGAGCAGTACGTC. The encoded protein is CASTHPDDRAPRYEQYV.

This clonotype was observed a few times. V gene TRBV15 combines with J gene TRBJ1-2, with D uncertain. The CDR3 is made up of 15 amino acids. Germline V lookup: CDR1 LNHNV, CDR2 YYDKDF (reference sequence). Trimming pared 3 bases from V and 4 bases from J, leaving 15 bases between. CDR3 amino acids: CATSSRTDGFYGYTF. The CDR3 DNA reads TGTGCCACCAGCAGTAGAACGGATGGATTCTATGGCTACACCTTC. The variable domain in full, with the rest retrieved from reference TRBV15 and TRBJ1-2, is DAMVIQNPRYQVTQFGKPVTLSCSQTLNHNVMYWYQQKSSQAPKLLFHYYDKDFNNEADTPDNFQSRRPNTSFCFLDIRSPGLGDTAMYLCATSSRTDGFYGYTFGSGTRLTVV.

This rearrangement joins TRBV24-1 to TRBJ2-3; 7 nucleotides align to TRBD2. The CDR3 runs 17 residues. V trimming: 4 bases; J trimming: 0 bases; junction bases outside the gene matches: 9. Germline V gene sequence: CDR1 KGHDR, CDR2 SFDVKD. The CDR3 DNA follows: TGTGCCACCAGTGACCCGGGGGGACTATCTAGCACAGATACGCAGTATTTT. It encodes CATSDPGGLSSTDTQYF.

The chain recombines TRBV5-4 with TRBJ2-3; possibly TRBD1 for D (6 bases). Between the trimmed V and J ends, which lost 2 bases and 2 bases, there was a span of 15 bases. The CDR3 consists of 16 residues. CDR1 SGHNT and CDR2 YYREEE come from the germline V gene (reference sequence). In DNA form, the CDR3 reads TGTGCCAGCAGCTTTCAGACAGGCAAAGTCACAGATACGCAGTATTTT. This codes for CASSFQTGKVTDTQYF.

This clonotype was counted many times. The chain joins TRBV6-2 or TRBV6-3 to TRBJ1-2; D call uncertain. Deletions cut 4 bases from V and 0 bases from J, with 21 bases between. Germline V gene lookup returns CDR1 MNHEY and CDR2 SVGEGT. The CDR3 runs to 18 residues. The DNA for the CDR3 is TGTGCCAGCAGTTCCTTCCCAAGGTTAGCGGAGGCTAACTATGGCTACACCTTC. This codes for CASSSFPRLAEANYGYTF.

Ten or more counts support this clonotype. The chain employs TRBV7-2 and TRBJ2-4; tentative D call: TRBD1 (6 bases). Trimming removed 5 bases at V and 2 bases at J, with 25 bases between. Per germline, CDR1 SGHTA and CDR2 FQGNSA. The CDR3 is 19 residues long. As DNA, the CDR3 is TGTGCCAGCAGCCCCAGCCCAGACAGGTGGGGGCTAACCAAAAACATTCAGTACTTC. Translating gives CASSPSPDRWGLTKNIQYF.

CDR3 residues: CASSTRTGEAFF. Here the CDR3 DNA reads TGTGCCAGTAGTACGCGGACAGGAGAAGCTTTCTTT. The chain couples TRBV19 to TRBJ1-1, with TRBD1 identical over 7 bases. Trimming removed 4 bases from V and 8 bases from J; junction bases left unmatched: 4. CDR1 and CDR2 (germline): LNHDA, SQIVND (reference sequence). The CDR3 is 12 amino acids.

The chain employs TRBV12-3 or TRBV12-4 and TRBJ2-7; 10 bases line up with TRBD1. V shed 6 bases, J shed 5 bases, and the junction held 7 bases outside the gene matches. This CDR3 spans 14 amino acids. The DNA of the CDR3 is TGTGCCAGCAGAAGGACAGGGGGAGGAGACGAGCAGTACTTC. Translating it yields CASRRTGGGDEQYF.

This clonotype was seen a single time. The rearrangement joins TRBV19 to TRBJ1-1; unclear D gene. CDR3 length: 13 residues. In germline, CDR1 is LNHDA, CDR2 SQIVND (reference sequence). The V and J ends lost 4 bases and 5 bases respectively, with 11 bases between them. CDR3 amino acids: CASSTFGRTEAFF. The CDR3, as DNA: TGTGCCAGTAGTACCTTCGGACGGACTGAAGCTTTCTTT. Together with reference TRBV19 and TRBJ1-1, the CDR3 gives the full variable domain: DGGITQSPKYLFRKEGQNVTLSCEQNLNHDAMYWYRQDPGQGLRLIYYSQIVNDFQKGDIAEGYSVSREKKESFPLTVTSAQKNPTAFYLCASSTFGRTEAFFGQGTRLTVV.

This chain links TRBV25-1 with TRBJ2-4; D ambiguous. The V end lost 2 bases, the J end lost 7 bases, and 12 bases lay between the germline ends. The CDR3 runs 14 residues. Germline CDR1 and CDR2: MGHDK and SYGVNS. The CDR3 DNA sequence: TGTGCCAGCAGTGAAGAGTATATTGGGAACATTCAGTACTTC. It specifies CASSEEYIGNIQYF.

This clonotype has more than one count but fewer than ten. The CDR3 here is CASSPYPTGGHYEQYF. CDR3 DNA sequence: TGTGCCAGCAGTCCCTACCCGACAGGGGGCCACTACGAGCAGTACTTC. This chain joins TRBV27 and TRBJ2-7, with 10 bases aligning to TRBD1. The CDR3 runs to 16 residues. V was clipped by 5 bases and J by 3 bases; unmatched bases: 10. Germline V lookup: CDR1 MNHEY, CDR2 SMNVEV (reference sequence).

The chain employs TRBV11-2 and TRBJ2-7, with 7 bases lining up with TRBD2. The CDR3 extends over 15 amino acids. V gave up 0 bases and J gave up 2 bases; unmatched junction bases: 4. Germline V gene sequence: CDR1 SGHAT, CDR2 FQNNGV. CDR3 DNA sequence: TGTGCCAGCAGCTTAGATCCAGCGGGGACCTACGAGCAGTACGTC. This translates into CASSLDPAGTYEQYV.

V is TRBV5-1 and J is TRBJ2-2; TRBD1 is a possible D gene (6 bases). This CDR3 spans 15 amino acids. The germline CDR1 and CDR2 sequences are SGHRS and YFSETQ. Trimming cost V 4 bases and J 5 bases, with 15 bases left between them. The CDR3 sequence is CASSTGPLLTGELFF. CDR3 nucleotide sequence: TGCGCCAGCAGCACAGGGCCCCTGTTGACCGGGGAGCTGTTTTTT.

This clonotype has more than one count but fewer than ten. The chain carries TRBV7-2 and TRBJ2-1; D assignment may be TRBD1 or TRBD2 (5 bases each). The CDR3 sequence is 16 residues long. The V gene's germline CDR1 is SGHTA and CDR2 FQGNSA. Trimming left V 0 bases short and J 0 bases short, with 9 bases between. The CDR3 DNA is TGTGCCAGCAGCTTAGCGGGGACCAGCTCCTACAATGAGCAGTTCTTC. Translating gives CASSLAGTSSYNEQFF.

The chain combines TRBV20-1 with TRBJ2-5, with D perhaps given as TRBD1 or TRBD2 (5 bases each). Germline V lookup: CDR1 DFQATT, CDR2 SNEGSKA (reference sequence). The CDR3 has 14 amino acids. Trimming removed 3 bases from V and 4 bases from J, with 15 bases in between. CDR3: CSASPRDLGETQYF. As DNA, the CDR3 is TGCAGTGCTAGCCCCCGGGACCTCGGAGAGACCCAGTACTTC.

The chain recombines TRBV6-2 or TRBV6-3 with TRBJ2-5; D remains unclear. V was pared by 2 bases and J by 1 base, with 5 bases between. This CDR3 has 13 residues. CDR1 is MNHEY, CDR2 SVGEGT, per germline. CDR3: CASSYLVQETQYF. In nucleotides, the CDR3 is TGTGCCAGCAGTTACCTGGTCCAAGAGACCCAGTACTTC.

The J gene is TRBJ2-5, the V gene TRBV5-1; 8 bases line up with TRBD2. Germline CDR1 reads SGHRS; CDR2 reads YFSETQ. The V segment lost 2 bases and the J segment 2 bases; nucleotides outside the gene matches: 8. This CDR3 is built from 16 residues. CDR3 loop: CASSFSGLVTQETQYF. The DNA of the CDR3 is TGCGCCAGCAGCTTTTCGGGACTAGTCACTCAAGAGACCCAGTACTTC.

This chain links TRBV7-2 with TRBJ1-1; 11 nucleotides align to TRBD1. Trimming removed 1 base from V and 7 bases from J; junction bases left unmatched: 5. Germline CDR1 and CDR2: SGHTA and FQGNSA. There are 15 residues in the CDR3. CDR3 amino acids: CASSLDWTGGIEAFF. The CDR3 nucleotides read TGTGCCAGCAGCTTAGACTGGACAGGGGGCATTGAAGCTTTCTTT.

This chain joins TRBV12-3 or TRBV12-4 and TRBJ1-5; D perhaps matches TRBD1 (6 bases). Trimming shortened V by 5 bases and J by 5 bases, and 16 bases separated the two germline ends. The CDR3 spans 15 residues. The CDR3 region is CASSPRGRGDQPQHF. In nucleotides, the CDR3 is TGTGCCAGCAGTCCCCGGGGCAGGGGCGATCAGCCCCAGCATTTT.

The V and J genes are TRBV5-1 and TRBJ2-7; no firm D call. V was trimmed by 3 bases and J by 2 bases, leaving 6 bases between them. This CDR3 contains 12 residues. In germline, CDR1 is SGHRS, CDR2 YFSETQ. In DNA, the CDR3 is TGCGCCAGCAGCTCAGAAGCCTACGAGCAGTACTTC. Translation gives CASSSEAYEQYF.

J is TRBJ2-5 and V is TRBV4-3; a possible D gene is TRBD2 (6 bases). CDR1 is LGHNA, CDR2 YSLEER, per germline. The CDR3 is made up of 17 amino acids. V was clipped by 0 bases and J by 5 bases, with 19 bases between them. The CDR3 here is CASSQDRISSAGETQYF. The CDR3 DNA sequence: TGCGCCAGCAGCCAAGATCGAATTTCTAGCGCGGGTGAGACCCAGTACTTC.

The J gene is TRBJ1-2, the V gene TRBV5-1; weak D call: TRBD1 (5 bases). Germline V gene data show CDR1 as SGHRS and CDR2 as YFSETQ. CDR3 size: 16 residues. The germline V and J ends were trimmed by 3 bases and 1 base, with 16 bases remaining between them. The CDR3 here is CASSSDGGSLNYGYTF. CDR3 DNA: TGCGCCAGCAGCTCGGACGGGGGGAGCCTTAACTATGGCTACACCTTC. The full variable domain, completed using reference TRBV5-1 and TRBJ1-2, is KAGVTQTPRYLIKTRGQQVTLSCSPISGHRSVSWYQQTPGQGLQFLFEYFSETQRNKGNFPGRFSGRQFSNSRSEMNVSTLELGDSALYLCASSSDGGSLNYGYTFGSGTRLTVV.

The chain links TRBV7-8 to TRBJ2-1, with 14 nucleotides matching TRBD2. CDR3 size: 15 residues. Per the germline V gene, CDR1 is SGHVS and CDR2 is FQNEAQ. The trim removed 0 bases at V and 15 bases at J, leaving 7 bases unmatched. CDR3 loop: CASSLAWTSGGTRFF. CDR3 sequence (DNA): TGTGCCAGCAGCTTAGCTTGGACTAGCGGGGGGACCAGGTTCTTC.

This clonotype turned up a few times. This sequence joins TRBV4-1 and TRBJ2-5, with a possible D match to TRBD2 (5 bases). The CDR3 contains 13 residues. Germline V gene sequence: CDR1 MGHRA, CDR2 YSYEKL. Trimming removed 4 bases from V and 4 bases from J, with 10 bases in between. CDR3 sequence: CASSLPGVETQYF. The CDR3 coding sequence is TGCGCCAGCAGCCTTCCCGGGGTAGAGACCCAGTACTTC.

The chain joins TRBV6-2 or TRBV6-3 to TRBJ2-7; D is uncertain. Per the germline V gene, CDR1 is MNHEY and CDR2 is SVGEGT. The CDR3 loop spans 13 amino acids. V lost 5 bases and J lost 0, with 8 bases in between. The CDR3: CASSRRNSYEQYV. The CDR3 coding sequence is TGTGCCAGCAGTCGCAGGAACTCCTACGAGCAGTACGTC.